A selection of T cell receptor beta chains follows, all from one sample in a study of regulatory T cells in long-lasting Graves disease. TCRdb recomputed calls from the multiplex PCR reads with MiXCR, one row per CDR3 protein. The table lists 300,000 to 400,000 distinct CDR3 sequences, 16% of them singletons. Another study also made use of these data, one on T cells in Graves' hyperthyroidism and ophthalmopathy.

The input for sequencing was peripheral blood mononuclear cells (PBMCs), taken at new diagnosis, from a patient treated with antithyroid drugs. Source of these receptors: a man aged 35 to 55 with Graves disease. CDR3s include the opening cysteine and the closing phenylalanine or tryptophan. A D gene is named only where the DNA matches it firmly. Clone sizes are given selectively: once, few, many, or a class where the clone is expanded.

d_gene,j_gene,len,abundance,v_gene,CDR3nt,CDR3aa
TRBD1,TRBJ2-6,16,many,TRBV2,TGTGCCAGCAGTGGACAGGGGGGAAGGGGGGCCAACGTCCTGACTTTC,CASSGQGGRGANVLTF
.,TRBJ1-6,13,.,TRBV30,TGTGCCTGGAGTCTTGACAGCAATTCACCCCTCCACTTT,CAWSLDSNSPLHF
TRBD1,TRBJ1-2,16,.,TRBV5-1,TGCGCCAGCAGCTTGGAGGGACAGGGGGCTAACTATGGCTACACCTTC,CASSLEGQGANYGYTF
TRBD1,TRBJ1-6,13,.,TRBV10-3,TGTGCCATCAGTGGACAGGGGCGGTCACCCCTCCACTTT,CAISGQGRSPLHF
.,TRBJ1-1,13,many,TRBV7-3,TGTGCCAGCAGCTCGGGGGCGGACACTGAAGCTTTCTTT,CASSSGADTEAFF
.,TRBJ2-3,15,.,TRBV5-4,TGTGCCAGCAGCTTGTGGGTTGCGGGCACAGATACGCAGTATTTT,CASSLWVAGTDTQYF
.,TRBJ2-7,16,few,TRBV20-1,TGCAGTGCTAGAGATCCTTCGCCGGGCCACTACTACGAGCAGTACTTC,CSARDPSPGHYYEQYF
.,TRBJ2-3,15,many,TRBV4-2,TGTGCCAGCAGCCAAGAAGACAGAAACACAGATACGCAGTATTTT,CASSQEDRNTDTQYF
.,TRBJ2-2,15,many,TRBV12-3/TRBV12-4,TGTGCCAGCAGCCTATGGAGGGCGGACACCGGGGAGCTGTTTTTT,CASSLWRADTGELFF
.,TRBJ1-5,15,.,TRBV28,TGTGCCAGCAGTTTGGAGGGTTTTAGCAATCAGCCCCAGCATTTT,CASSLEGFSNQPQHF
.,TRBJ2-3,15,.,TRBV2,TGTGCCAGCAGCGCACTAGAGGGGATTACGGGTACGCAGTATTTT,CASSALEGITGTQYF
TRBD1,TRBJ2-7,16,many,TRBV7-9,TGTGCCAGCAGCCCCGCCGGGACAGGCAGCCTCTACGAGCAGTACTTC,CASSPAGTGSLYEQYF
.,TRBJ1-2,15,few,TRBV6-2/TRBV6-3,TGTGCCAGCAGCTGGGATGGGCAAGAAAAATATGGCTACACCTTC,CASSWDGQEKYGYTF
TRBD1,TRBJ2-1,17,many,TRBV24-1,TGTGCCACCAGTGATTTCGCGACAGGGACCCGAAGAAATGAGCAGTTCTTC,CATSDFATGTRRNEQFF
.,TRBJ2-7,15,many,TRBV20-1,TGCAGTGCCCAGCCCAGAACAGGGTGGGGGTACGAGCAGTACTTC,CSAQPRTGWGYEQYF
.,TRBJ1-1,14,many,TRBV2,TGTGCCAGCAGTGGGGGTCCTGGGGGGACTGAAGCTTTCTTT,CASSGGPGGTEAFF
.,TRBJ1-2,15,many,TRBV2,TGTGCCAGCAGTGTTACTATTCGGATCAACTATGGCTACACCTTC,CASSVTIRINYGYTF
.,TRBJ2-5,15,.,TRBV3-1,TGTGCCAGCAGCCAAGGATTGGACATCCAAGAGACCCAGTACTTC,CASSQGLDIQETQYF
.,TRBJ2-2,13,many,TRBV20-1,TGCAGTGCTAGCGAGGGGTACACCGGGGAGCTGTTTTTT,CSASEGYTGELFF
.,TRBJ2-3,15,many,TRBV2,TGTGCCAGCAGGCAGACTAACCCAGGCACAGATACGCAGTATTTT,CASRQTNPGTDTQYF